This T cell receptor beta chain was identified during a study of T cells in Graves' hyperthyroidism and ophthalmopathy. Overall study context: Peripheral blood samples were taken at initial diagnosis, prior to any treatment. General study results and limits: Expanded thyroid clonotypes (above 0.001) were mostly also found in blood.

The CDR3 loop spans 15 amino acids. The germline gives CDR1 DFQATT, CDR2 SNEGSKA (reference sequence). Amplified TCR beta CDR3 regions came from RNA transcripts. The HTBI primer set served for first-round RT-PCR of the TCR CDR3. MiXCR was run by TCRdb on the multiplex PCR reads, yielding one entry per CDR3 protein. In the table there are about 680,000 distinct CDR3 sequences, roughly a third of which are singletons. As for this clonotype: Its antigen remains unidentified. Compared with germline, one end of the junction differs, possibly owing to a read error.

Investigators excluded patients with uncontrolled infection, other autoimmune disease, pregnancy or lactation. The authors took PBMCs from 10 ml fresh peripheral blood. The V gene is TRBV20-1, the J gene TRBJ2-7; D is perhaps TRBD1 (6 bases). Input material: blood. This sequence was found in a middle-aged woman with Graves' hyperthyroidism. This chain's CDR3 is CSADTGQFTSCEQYF. The CDR3 coding sequence is TGCAGTGCTGATACCGGACAGTTCACTTCCTGCGAGCAGTACTTC.